The 11 T cell receptor beta chains reported below all come from one sample, sequenced in a study of shared clonotypes between healthy human individuals. Measured with immunoSEQ multiplex PCR; TCRdb has only the in-frame clones, and not every one. The sample lists approximately 330,000 clones; 70% to 75% were seen once. Sequencing input: memory CD4+ T cells sorted from blood. Subset denoted: CD45RA-negative fraction. These receptors were taken from a man aged 25-45 years in good health.

This clone was seen only a few times. The gene calls are TRBV2 and TRBJ2-5; D might be TRBD1 or TRBD2, each matching 5 bases. V lost 5 bases to trimming and J lost 7 bases, with 20 bases between them. The CDR3 loop spans 15 amino acids. CDR1 SNHLY and CDR2 FYNNEI come from the germline V gene. This CDR3 is CASSPPRDGHMTQYF. In DNA form, the CDR3 reads TGTGCCAGCAGTCCACCCCGGGACGGCCACATGACCCAGTACTTC.

This sequence joins TRBV7-8 and TRBJ2-1; perhaps TRBD1 as D (5 bases). V gave up 1 base and J gave up 5 bases, with 12 bases separating them. This CDR3 has 15 residues. Germline V CDR1 and CDR2: SGHVS, FQNEAQ. Written as DNA, the CDR3 is TGTGCCAGCAGCTTAGGACAGAGTCCTCACAATGAGCAGTTCTTC. Its translation is CASSLGQSPHNEQFF.

The chain uses TRBV4-3 and TRBJ2-7; D unclear. The CDR3 has 14 amino acids. Germline-derived CDR1 and CDR2 are LGHNA and YSLEER. Between the trimmed V and J ends, which lost 1 base and 3 bases, there was a span of 10 bases. CDR3 residues: CASSQGTKGYEQYF. DNA of the CDR3: TGCGCCAGCAGCCAAGGAACTAAAGGCTACGAGCAGTACTTC.

This clone was detected a few times. CDR3 sequence: CASSQDQSSYNEQFF. In nucleotides, the CDR3 is TGTGCCAGCTCACAGGACCAGAGCTCCTACAATGAGCAGTTCTTC. This chain connects TRBV18 to TRBJ2-1; the D is unclear. The CDR3 is made up of 15 amino acids. Germline loops: CDR1 KGHSH, CDR2 LQKENI. Trimming took off 4 bases at V and 0 bases at J, with 10 bases between the two ends. The full variable domain, completed using reference TRBV18 and TRBJ2-1, is NAGVMQNPRHLVRRRGQEARLRCSPMKGHSHVYWYRQLPEEGLKFMVYLQKENIIDESGMPKERFSAEFPKEGPSILRIQQVVRGDSAAYFCASSQDQSSYNEQFFGPGTRLTVL.

V gene TRBV5-4 combines with J gene TRBJ1-4; TRBD1 aligns across 8 bases. Looked up from germline, CDR1 is SGHNT and CDR2 is YYREEE (reference sequence). J gave up 8 bases and V 4 bases, and 13 bases lay outside the gene matches. This CDR3 has 16 residues. The CDR3 spells CASSINPGGAGEKLFF. CDR3 coding DNA: TGTGCCAGCAGCATTAATCCAGGGGGCGCTGGGGAAAAACTGTTTTTT.

The chain couples TRBV6-1 to TRBJ1-5; 9 bases align to TRBD1. Germline V gene lookup returns CDR1 MNHNS and CDR2 SASEGT. V lost 4 bases and J lost 6; bases outside the gene matches: 7. This CDR3 has 15 amino acids. CDR3 DNA: TGTGCCAGCAGTGTGACGGACAGGGGTGTTCAGCCCCAGCATTTT. Translation gives CASSVTDRGVQPQHF.

A few counts support this clone. The rearrangement links TRBV11-2 to TRBJ2-1; 8 nucleotides agree with TRBD2. Germline lookup yields CDR1 SGHAT and CDR2 FQNNGV. V shed 2 bases and J 9 bases; nucleotides not matched to a gene: 12. CDR3 length: 16 amino acids. The CDR3 bases are TGTGCCAGCAGCTTAAGCTTCCGCGGGAGGCTCGGTGAGCAGTTCTTC. Translation gives CASSLSFRGRLGEQFF.

This rearrangement joins TRBV19 to TRBJ2-2; 7 bases are a match to TRBD1. V lost 6 bases to trimming and J lost 0 bases; unmatched junction nucleotides: 7. Germline lookup yields CDR1 LNHDA and CDR2 SQIVND (reference sequence). The CDR3 consists of 16 residues. As DNA, the CDR3 is TGTGCCAGTAGACCAACGGGACAGACGAACACCGGGGAGCTGTTTTTT. Protein sequence: CASRPTGQTNTGELFF.

The genes are TRBV2 and TRBJ1-1, with D possibly TRBD1 on 6 matching bases. The V end lost 7 bases, the J end lost 2 bases, and 14 bases lay between the germline ends. The CDR3 runs 14 residues. Germline V gene lookup returns CDR1 SNHLY and CDR2 FYNNEI. The CDR3 loop is CASTLDRLNTEAFF. The CDR3 DNA reads as TGTGCCAGCACCCTTGACAGGCTTAACACTGAAGCTTTCTTT. Looking up the rest from reference TRBV2 and TRBJ1-1 gives the full variable domain: EPEVTQTPSHQVTQMGQEVILRCVPISNHLYFYWYRQILGQKVEFLVSFYNNEISEKSEIFDDQFSVERPDGSNFTLKIRSTKLEDSAMYFCASTLDRLNTEAFFGQGTRLTVV.

V and J are TRBV27 and TRBJ2-7; 8 positions agree with TRBD2. Germline-derived CDR1 and CDR2 are MNHEY and SMNVEV (reference sequence). This CDR3 is 14 amino acids long. V gave up 7 bases and J gave up 6 bases; unmatched junction bases: 11. The CDR3 sequence: CASKGSGNGFEQYF. In nucleotides, the CDR3 is TGTGCCAGCAAAGGTAGCGGGAACGGCTTCGAGCAGTACTTC.

This sequence joins TRBV27 and TRBJ2-7, with D perhaps assigned TRBD1 or TRBD2 (6 bases each). Trimming stripped 0 bases from V and 3 bases from J, with 18 bases between. The length of the CDR3 is 17 residues. In germline, CDR1 is MNHEY, CDR2 SMNVEV (reference sequence). CDR3 sequence (DNA): TGTGCCAGCAGTTTATCGGGGGGCGGGCCGACTGGCTACGAGCAGTACTTC. Protein sequence: CASSLSGGGPTGYEQYF.